Below, one T cell receptor beta chain is given with its context. This table comes from immunoSEQ multiplex PCR, and its TCRdb copy is limited to in-frame clones, with some not included. The sample records about 160,000 clones, under 96% being singletons. V lost 6 bases to trimming and J lost 3 bases; unmatched junction nucleotides: 1. The germline gives CDR1 MNHNY, CDR2 SVGAGI (reference sequence). This CDR3 is 12 amino acids long. The source of the sample is a study of control samples from healthy donors and cancer patients. This clonotype was sampled from a woman aged 25 to 39 in good health. The chain employs TRBV6-6 and TRBJ2-5; TRBD2 aligns across 7 bases. Source material: blood. As DNA, the CDR3 is TGTGCCAGCAGGCTAGCGGAAGAGACCCAGTACTTC. Translating gives CASRLAEETQYF.